Shown below are 14 T cell receptor beta chains from a single sample sequenced in a study of identical twins. TCRdb recomputed calls from the 5' RACE reads with MiXCR, one row per CDR3 protein. The data show 550,000 to 700,000 distinct CDR3 sequences, 21% seen once. The same data also went into a second study, on T cells expressing NK-cell markers.

The sample was PBMCs. The origin of the receptors is a woman younger than 35 in good health.

The CDR3 nucleotides read TGCGCCAGCAGCGAAGAGGCCGGGACCCAGTACTTC. Translating gives CASSEEAGTQYF. The V call is TRBV5-1, the J call TRBJ2-5; D is uncertain. The germline gives CDR1 SGHRS, CDR2 YFSETQ. The CDR3 has 12 residues. V gave up 4 bases and J gave up 7 bases, with 11 bases separating them.

V is TRBV10-3 and J is TRBJ2-7; D not certain. CDR1 is ENHRY, CDR2 SYGVKD, per germline. V lost 0 bases, J lost 2 bases, and 11 bases lay in between. The CDR3 is 15 amino acids. CDR3 loop: CAISESTDPTYEQYF. The DNA of the CDR3 is TGTGCCATCAGTGAGTCGACGGACCCCACCTACGAGCAGTACTTC.

The chain carries TRBV7-9 and TRBJ2-5, with 10 bases that match TRBD2. CDR1 and CDR2 from the germline V gene are SEHNR and FQNEAQ (reference sequence). The CDR3 covers 16 residues. The V and J ends lost 5 bases and 3 bases, in that order; junction bases with no gene match: 9. CDR3 DNA sequence: TGTGCCAGCAGCCCAGGACGGACTAGCGGAGAAGAGACCCAGTACTTC. Protein product: CASSPGRTSGEETQYF.

This clonotype was recorded many times. This chain joins TRBV5-1 and TRBJ1-5; D unresolved. CDR3 length: 13 amino acids. V was cut by 2 bases and J by 0 bases, with 3 bases left in between. Germline V lookup: CDR1 SGHRS, CDR2 YFSETQ. CDR3 amino acids: CASSFYSNQPQHF. In nucleotides, the CDR3 is TGCGCCAGCAGCTTTTATAGCAATCAGCCCCAGCATTTT.

The chain uses TRBV20-1 and TRBJ2-7; 11 positions match TRBD2. Looked up from germline, CDR1 is DFQATT and CDR2 is SNEGSKA (reference sequence). Germline trimming cut 4 bases from V and 4 bases from J; bases unmatched to any gene: 12. The CDR3 consists of 16 residues. For the CDR3, the DNA is TGCAGTGCTATAAGCGTTAGCGGGGGGGAAGGATACGAGCAGTACTTC. Residues: CSAISVSGGEGYEQYF.

The V and J genes are TRBV11-3 and TRBJ2-7, with D perhaps assigned TRBD1 or TRBD2 (5 bases each). CDR3 size: 14 residues. Germline CDR1 is SGHNT and CDR2 is YENEEA. The ends were cut back, 4 bases at V and 7 bases at J, with 17 bases in the middle. The chain's CDR3 is CASSSSGSRGEQYF. CDR3 DNA: TGTGCCAGCAGCTCGTCAGGGTCACGGGGAGAGCAGTACTTC.

This clonotype appeared a few times. The V call is TRBV6-1, the J call TRBJ2-5; the D is unclear. CDR3 length: 10 residues. The V gene lost 9 bases and the J gene lost 0 bases, with 2 bases spanning the gap. The germline gives CDR1 MNHNS, CDR2 SASEGT. The CDR3 protein is CASYQETQYF. The CDR3 nucleotides read TGTGCCAGTTACCAAGAGACCCAGTACTTC.

This clonotype has more than one count but fewer than ten. V usage is TRBV12-3 or TRBV12-4 and J usage is TRBJ1-1; no clear D gene. V was trimmed by 1 base and J by 0 bases, leaving 9 bases between them. The CDR3 runs to 15 residues. This CDR3 reads CASSLDFWLNTEAFF. The CDR3 nucleotides read TGTGCCAGCAGTTTAGACTTCTGGCTGAACACTGAAGCTTTCTTT.

This clonotype was seen many times. The chain recombines TRBV4-3 with TRBJ2-1, with 12 bases lining up with TRBD1. The CDR3 covers 15 residues. CDR1 and CDR2 (germline): LGHNA, YSLEER. V lost 4 bases and J lost 7; bases outside the gene matches: 5. CDR3 protein: CASSPRDRGPNEQFF. CDR3 in DNA: TGCGCCAGCAGCCCACGGGACAGGGGGCCGAATGAGCAGTTCTTC.

The CDR3 DNA reads TGCAGTGCTAGGAGGGACCGCCATGAAGCTTTCTTT. Translated: CSARRDRHEAFF. The chain carries TRBV20-1 and TRBJ1-1; possible D gene TRBD1, 5 bases. Germline CDR1 DFQATT, CDR2 SNEGSKA (reference sequence). V shed 3 bases and J shed 7 bases, with 12 bases lying between them. The CDR3 runs to 12 residues.

V gene TRBV2 combines with J gene TRBJ1-6, with D uncertain. This CDR3 has 18 residues. Germline V gene lookup returns CDR1 SNHLY and CDR2 FYNNEI. The germline V and J ends were trimmed by 0 bases and 7 bases, with 19 bases remaining between them. CDR3 sequence reads: CASSEALLGGVINSPLHF. The CDR3 nucleotides are TGTGCCAGCAGTGAAGCGCTTCTGGGCGGAGTAATAAATTCACCCCTCCACTTT.

This clonotype was detected a few times. The chain recombines TRBV12-3 or TRBV12-4 with TRBJ2-7; TRBD1 might be the D (7 bases). Trimming left V 6 bases short and J 4 bases short, with 13 bases between. There are 13 residues in the CDR3. This CDR3 reads CASREGQLYEQYF. CDR3 DNA: TGTGCCAGCAGGGAGGGACAGCTTTACGAGCAGTACTTC.

This clonotype has only a few counts. The rearrangement uses TRBV13 and TRBJ1-2; TRBD1 aligns across 8 bases. The V segment lost 6 bases and the J segment 8 bases; nucleotides outside the gene matches: 8. Germline lookup yields CDR1 PRHDT and CDR2 FYEKMQ (reference sequence). This CDR3 is 13 amino acids long. This chain's CDR3 is CASRFDRGGGYTF. CDR3 DNA: TGTGCCAGCAGATTCGACAGGGGAGGCGGCTACACCTTC.

This clonotype has a handful of counts. The chain recombines TRBV18 with TRBJ2-7; the match to TRBD2 covers 9 bases. Germline CDR1 KGHSH, CDR2 LQKENI. The CDR3 has 15 residues. Trimming removed 3 bases from V and 7 bases from J; junction bases left unmatched: 10. Written as DNA, the CDR3 is TGTGCCAGCTCACCTCACCCCACCCTAGCGGGGGAGCAGTACTTC. It is translated as CASSPHPTLAGEQYF.